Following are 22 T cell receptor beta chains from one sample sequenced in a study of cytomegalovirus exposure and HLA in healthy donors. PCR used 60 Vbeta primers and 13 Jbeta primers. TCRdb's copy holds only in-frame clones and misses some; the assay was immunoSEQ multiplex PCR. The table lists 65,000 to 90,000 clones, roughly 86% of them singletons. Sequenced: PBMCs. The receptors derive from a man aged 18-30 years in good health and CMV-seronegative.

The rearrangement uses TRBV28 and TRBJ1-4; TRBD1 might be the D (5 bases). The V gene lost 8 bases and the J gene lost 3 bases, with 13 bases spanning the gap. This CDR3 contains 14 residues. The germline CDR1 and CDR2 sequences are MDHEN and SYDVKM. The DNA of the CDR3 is TGTGCCAGCCACGTGGGGGGTTCTAATGAAAAACTGTTTTTT. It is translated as CASHVGGSNEKLFF.

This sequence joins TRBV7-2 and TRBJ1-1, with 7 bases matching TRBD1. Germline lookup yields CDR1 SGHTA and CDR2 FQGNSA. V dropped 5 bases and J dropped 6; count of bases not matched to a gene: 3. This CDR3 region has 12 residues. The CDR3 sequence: CASSEDRAEAFF. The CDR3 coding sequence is TGTGCCAGCAGCGAAGACAGGGCTGAAGCTTTCTTT.

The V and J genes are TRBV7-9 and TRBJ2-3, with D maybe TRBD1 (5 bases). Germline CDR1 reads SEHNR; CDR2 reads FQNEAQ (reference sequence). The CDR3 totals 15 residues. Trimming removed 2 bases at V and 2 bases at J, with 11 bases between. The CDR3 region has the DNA TGTGCCAGCAGCTTACAATACAGGAACACAGATACGCAGTATTTT. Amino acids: CASSLQYRNTDTQYF.

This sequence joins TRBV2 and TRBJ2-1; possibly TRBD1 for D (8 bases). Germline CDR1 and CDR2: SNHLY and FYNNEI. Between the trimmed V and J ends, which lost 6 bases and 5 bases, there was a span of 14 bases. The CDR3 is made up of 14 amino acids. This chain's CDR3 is CASSNRGGHNEQFF. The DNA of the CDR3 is TGTGCCAGCAGCAACAGGGGGGGTCACAATGAGCAGTTCTTC.

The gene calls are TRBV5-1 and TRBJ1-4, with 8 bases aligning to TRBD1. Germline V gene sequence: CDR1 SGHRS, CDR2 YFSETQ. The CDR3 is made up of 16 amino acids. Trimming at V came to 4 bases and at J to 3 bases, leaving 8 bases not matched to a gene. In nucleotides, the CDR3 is TGCGCCAGCAGCCCGGTAGGGACAGGCTCTAATGAAAAACTGTTTTTT. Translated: CASSPVGTGSNEKLFF.

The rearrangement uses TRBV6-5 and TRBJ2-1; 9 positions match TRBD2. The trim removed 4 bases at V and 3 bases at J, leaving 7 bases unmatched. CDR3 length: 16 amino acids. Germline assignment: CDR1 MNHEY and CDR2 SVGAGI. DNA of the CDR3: TGTGCCAGCAGTTCCAATTTAGCGGGGGTCTACAATGAGCAGTTCTTC. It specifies CASSSNLAGVYNEQFF.

The CDR3 region is CASSDHIWGQTEAFF. CDR3 sequence (DNA): TGTGCCAGCAGCGATCACATATGGGGACAGACAGAAGCTTTCTTT. The chain employs TRBV9 and TRBJ1-1; 7 bases agree with TRBD1. The junction had 13 bases not matched to a gene; V was cut back by 3 bases and J by 8 bases. This CDR3 region has 15 residues. Germline V gives CDR1 SGDLS, CDR2 YYNGEE.

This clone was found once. The CDR3 DNA reads TGTGCCAGCAGGGGACTAGCGAGGGAAACGCAGTATTTT. This sequence encodes CASRGLARETQYF. V and J are TRBV28 and TRBJ2-3; 10 nucleotides line up with TRBD2. Germline values: CDR1 MDHEN, CDR2 SYDVKM. J gave up 9 bases and V 6 bases, and 6 bases lay outside the gene matches. The CDR3 runs 13 residues.

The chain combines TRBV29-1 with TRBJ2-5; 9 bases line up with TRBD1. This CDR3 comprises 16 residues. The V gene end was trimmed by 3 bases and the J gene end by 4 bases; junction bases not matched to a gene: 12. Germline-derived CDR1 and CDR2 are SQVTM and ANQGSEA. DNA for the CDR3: TGCAGCGTTGATCCTCCGGGACAGGGTGCGGGAGAGACCCAGTACTTC. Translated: CSVDPPGQGAGETQYF.

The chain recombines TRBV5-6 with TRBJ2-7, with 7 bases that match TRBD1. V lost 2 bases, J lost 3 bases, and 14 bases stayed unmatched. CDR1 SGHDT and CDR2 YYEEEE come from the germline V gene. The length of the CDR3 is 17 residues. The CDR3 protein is CASSLRGRQGMIYEQYF. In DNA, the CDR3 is TGTGCCAGCAGCTTAAGGGGCAGACAGGGAATGATCTACGAGCAGTACTTC.

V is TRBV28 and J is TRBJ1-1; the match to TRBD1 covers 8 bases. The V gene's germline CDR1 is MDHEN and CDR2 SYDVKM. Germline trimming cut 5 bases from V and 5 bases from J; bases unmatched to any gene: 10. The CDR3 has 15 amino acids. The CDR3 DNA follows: TGTGCCAGCAGTCCTCGGACAGGGCCAGGGACTGAAGCTTTCTTT. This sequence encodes CASSPRTGPGTEAFF.

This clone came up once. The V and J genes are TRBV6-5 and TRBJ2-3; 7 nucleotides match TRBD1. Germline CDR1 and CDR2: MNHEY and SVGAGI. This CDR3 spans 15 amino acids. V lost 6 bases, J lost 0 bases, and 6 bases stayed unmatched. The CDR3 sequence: CASSRQGKSTDTQYF. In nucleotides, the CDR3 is TGTGCCAGCAGCCGACAGGGAAAAAGCACAGATACGCAGTATTTT.

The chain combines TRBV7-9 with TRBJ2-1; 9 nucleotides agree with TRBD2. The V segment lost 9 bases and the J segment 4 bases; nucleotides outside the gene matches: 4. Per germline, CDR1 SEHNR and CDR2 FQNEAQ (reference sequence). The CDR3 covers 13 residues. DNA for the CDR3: TGTGCCAGTAAGCGGGAGGCTTACAATGAGCAGTTCTTC. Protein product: CASKREAYNEQFF.

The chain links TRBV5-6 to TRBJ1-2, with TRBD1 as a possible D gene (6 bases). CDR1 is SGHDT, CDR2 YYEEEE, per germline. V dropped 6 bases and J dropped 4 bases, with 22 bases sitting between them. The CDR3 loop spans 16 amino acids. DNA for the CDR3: TGTGCCAGCAACTCATTATCAGGGGTCTCGAGCTATGGCTACACCTTC. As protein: CASNSLSGVSSYGYTF.

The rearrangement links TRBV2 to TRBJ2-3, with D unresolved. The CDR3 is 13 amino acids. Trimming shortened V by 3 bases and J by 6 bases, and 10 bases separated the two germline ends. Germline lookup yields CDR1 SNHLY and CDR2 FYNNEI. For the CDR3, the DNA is TGTGCCAGCAGTGATGGGCCCGCGGATACGCAGTATTTT. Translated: CASSDGPADTQYF.

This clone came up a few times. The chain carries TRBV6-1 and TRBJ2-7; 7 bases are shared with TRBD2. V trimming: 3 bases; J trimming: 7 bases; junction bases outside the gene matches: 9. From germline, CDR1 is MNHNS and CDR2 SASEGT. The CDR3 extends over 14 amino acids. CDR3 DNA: TGTGCCAGCAGTGAGGGGAGGGGCCCGCGGGAGCAGTACTTC. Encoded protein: CASSEGRGPREQYF.

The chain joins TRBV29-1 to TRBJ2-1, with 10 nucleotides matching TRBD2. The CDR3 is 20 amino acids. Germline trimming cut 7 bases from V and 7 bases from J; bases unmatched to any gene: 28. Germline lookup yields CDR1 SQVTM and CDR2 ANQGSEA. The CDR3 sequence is CSAKLAGDRNEQFLRNEQFF. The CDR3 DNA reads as TGCAGCGCGAAGCTAGCGGGAGACAGGAATGAGCAGTTCTTGAGGAATGAGCAGTTCTTC.

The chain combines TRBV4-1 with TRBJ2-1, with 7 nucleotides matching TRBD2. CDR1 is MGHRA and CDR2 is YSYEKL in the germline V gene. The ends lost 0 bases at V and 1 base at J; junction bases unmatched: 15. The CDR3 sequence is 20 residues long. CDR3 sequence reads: CASSQDWRESFDGSYNEQFF. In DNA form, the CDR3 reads TGCGCCAGCAGCCAAGACTGGCGGGAGTCGTTCGATGGGTCCTACAATGAGCAGTTCTTC.

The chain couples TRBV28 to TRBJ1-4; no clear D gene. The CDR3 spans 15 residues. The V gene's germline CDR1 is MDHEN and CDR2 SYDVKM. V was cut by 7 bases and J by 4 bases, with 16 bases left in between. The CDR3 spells CASTSLASINEKLFF. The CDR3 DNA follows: TGTGCCAGCACCTCACTAGCGAGTATTAATGAAAAACTGTTTTTT. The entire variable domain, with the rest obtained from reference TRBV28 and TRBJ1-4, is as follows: DVKVTQSSRYLVKRTGEKVFLECVQDMDHENMFWYRQDPGLGLRLIYFSYDVKMKEKGDIPEGYSVSREKKERFSLILESASTNQTSMYLCASTSLASINEKLFFGSGTQLSVL.

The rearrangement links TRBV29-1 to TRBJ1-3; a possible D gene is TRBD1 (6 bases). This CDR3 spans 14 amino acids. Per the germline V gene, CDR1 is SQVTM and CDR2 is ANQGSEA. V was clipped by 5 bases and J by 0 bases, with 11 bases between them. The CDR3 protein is CSVIGGPSGNTIYF. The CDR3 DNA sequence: TGCAGCGTTATAGGGGGACCCTCTGGAAACACCATATATTTT. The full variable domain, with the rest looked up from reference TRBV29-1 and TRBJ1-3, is SAVISQKPSRDICQRGTSLTIQCQVDSQVTMMFWYRQQPGQSLTLIATANQGSEATYESGFVIDKFPISRPNLTFSTLTVSNMSPEDSSIYLCSVIGGPSGNTIYFGEGSWLTVV.

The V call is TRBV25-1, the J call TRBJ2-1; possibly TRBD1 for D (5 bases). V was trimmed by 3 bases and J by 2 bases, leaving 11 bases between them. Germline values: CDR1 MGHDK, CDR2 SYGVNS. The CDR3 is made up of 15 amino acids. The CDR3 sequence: CASSDLDTPYNEQFF. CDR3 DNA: TGTGCCAGCAGTGACCTGGACACCCCCTACAATGAGCAGTTCTTC.

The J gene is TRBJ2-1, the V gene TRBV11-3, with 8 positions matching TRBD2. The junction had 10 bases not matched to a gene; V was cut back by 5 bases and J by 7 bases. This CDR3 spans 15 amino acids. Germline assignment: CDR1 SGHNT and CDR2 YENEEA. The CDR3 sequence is CASSVAGTRANEQFF. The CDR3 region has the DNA TGTGCCAGCAGCGTTGCCGGGACTAGAGCGAATGAGCAGTTCTTC. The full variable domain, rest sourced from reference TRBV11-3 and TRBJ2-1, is EAGVVQSPRYKIIEKKQPVAFWCNPISGHNTLYWYLQNLGQGPELLIRYENEEAVDDSQLPKDRFSAERLKGVDSTLKIQPAELGDSAVYLCASSVAGTRANEQFFGPGTRLTVL.